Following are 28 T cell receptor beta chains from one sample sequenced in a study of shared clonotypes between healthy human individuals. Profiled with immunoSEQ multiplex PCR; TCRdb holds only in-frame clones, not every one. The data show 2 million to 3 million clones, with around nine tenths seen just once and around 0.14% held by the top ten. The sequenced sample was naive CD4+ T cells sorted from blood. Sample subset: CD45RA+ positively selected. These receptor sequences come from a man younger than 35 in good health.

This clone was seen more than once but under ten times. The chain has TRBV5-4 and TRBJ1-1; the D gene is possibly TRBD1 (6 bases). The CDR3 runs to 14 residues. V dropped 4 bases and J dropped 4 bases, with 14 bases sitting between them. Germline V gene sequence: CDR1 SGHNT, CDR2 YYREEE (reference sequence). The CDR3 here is CASSPPGAGTEAFF. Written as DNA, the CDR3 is TGTGCCAGCAGCCCGCCGGGGGCAGGCACTGAAGCTTTCTTT.

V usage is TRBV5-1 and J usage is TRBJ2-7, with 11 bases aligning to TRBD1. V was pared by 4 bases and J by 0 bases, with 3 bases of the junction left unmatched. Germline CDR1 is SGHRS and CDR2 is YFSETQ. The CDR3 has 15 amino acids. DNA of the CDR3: TGCGCCAGCAGCATCGGGACAGGGGGCTCCTACGAGCAGTACTTC. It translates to CASSIGTGGSYEQYF.

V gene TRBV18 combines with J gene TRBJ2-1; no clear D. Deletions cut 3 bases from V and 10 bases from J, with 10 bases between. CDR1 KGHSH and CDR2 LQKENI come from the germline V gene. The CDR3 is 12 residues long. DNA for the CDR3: TGTGCCAGCTCACCGCCCATAGGCGAGCAGTTCTTC. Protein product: CASSPPIGEQFF.

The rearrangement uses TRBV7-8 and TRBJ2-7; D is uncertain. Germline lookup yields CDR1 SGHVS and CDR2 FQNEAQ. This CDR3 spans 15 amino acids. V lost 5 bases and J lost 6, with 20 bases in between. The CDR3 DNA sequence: TGTGCCAGCAGCCCAGTAGGCCTGAAAACCGGCGAGCAGTACTTC. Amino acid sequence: CASSPVGLKTGEQYF.

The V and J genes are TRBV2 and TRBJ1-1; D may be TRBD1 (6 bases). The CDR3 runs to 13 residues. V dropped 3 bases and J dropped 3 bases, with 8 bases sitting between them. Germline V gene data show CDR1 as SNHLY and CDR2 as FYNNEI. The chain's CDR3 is CASSDRGDTEAFF. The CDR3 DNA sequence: TGTGCCAGCAGTGACAGGGGTGACACTGAAGCTTTCTTT.

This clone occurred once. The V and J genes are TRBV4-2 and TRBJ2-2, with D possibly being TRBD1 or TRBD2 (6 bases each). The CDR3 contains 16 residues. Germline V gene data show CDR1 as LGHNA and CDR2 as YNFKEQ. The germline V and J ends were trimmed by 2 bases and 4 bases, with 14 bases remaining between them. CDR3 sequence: CASSQRGAGATGELFF. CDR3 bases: TGTGCCAGCAGCCAAAGGGGGGCAGGGGCCACCGGGGAGCTGTTTTTT.

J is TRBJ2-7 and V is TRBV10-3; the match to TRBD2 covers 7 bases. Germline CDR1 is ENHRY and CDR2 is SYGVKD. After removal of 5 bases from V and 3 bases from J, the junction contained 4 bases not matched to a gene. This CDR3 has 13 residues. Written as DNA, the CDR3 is TGTGCCATCAGTCTAGCGGACAACTACGAGCAGTACTTC. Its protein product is CAISLADNYEQYF.

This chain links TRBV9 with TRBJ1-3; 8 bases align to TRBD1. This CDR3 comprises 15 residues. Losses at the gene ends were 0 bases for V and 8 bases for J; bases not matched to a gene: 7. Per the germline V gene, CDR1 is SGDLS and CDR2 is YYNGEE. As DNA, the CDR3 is TGTGCCAGCAGCGTAGACCCAGGGGGCGAAGACACCATATATTTT. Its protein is CASSVDPGGEDTIYF. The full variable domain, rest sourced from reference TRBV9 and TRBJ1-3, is DSGVTQTPKHLITATGQRVTLRCSPRSGDLSVYWYQQSLDQGLQFLIQYYNGEERAKGNILERFSAQQFPDLHSELNLSSLELGDSALYFCASSVDPGGEDTIYFGEGSWLTVV.

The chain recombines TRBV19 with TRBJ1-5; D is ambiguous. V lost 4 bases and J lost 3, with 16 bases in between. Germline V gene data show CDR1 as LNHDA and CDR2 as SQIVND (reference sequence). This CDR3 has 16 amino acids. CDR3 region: CASSTFGYGYNQPQHF. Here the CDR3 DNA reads TGTGCCAGTAGTACCTTCGGATATGGGTACAATCAGCCCCAGCATTTT.

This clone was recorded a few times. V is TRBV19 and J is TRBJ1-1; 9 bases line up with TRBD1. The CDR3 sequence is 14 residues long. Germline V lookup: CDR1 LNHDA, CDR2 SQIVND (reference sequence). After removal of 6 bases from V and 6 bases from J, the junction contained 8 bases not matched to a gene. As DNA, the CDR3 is TGTGCCAGTAGCCGGGACAGGGCTTTCGCTGAAGCTTTCTTT. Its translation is CASSRDRAFAEAFF.

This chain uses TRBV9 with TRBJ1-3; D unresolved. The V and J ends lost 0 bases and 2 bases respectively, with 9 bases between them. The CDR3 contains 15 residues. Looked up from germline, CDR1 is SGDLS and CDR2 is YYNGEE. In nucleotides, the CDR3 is TGTGCCAGCAGCGTAGCACCCGGTCCTGGAAACACCATATATTTT. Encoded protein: CASSVAPGPGNTIYF.

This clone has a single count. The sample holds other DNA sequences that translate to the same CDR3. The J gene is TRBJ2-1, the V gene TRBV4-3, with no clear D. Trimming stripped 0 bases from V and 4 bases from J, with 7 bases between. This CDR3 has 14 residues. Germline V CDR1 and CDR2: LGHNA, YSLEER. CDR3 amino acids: CASSQDRRYNEQFF. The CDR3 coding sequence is TGCGCCAGCAGCCAAGATCGCAGGTACAATGAGCAGTTCTTC.

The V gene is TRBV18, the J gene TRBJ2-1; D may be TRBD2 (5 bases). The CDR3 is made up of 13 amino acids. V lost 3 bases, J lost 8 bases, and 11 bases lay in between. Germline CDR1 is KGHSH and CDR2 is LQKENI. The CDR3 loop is CASSPSTGYEQFF. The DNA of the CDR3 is TGTGCCAGCTCACCTTCGACGGGGTATGAGCAGTTCTTC.

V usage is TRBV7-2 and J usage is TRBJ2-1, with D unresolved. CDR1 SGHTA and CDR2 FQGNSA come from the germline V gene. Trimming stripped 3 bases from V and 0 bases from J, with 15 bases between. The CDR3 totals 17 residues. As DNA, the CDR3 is TGTGCCAGCAGCTTGGTTGTTTTGCGGAGCTCCTACAATGAGCAGTTCTTC. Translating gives CASSLVVLRSSYNEQFF.

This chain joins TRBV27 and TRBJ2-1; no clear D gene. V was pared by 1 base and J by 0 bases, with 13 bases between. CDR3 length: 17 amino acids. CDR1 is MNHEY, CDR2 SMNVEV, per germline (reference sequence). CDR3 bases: TGTGCCAGCAGTTTATTGGGGTGGTACCCCTCCTACAATGAGCAGTTCTTC. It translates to CASSLLGWYPSYNEQFF.

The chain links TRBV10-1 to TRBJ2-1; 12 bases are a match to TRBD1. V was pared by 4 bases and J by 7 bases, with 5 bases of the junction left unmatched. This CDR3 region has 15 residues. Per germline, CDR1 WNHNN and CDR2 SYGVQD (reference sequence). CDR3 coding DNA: TGCGCCAGCAGTGGGCCGGGACAGGGGGCAAATGAGCAGTTCTTC. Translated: CASSGPGQGANEQFF.

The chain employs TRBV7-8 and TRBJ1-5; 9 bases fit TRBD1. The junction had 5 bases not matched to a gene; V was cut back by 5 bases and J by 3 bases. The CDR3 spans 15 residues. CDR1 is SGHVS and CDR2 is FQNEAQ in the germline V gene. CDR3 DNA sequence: TGTGCCAGCAGCCTTGGACAGGGGAACAATCAGCCCCAGCATTTT. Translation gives CASSLGQGNNQPQHF. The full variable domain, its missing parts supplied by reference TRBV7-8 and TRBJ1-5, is GAGVSQSPRYKVAKRGQDVALRCDPISGHVSLFWYQQALGQGPEFLTYFQNEAQLDKSGLPSDRFFAERPEGSVSTLKIQRTQQEDSAVYLCASSLGQGNNQPQHFGDGTRLSIL.

CDR3 coding DNA: TGTGCCATCAGTGAAAGTCCGACCGGGGGAGCTTTCTTT. Residues: CAISESPTGGAFF. This sequence joins TRBV10-3 and TRBJ1-1; tentative D call: TRBD1 (5 bases). V lost 3 bases, J lost 10 bases, and 15 bases lay in between. Germline-derived CDR1 and CDR2 are ENHRY and SYGVKD. This CDR3 is built from 13 residues.

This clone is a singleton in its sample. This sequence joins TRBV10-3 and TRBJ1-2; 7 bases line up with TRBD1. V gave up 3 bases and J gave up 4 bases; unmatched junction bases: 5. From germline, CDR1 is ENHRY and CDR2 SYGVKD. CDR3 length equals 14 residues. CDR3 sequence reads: CAISDLAGGYGYTF. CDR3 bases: TGTGCCATCAGTGACCTCGCAGGGGGCTATGGCTACACCTTC.

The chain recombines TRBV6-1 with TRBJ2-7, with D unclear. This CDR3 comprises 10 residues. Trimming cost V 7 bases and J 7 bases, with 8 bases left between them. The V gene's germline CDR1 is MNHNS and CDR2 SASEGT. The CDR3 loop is CASKMTEQYF. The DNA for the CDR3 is TGTGCCAGCAAGATGACAGAGCAGTACTTC.

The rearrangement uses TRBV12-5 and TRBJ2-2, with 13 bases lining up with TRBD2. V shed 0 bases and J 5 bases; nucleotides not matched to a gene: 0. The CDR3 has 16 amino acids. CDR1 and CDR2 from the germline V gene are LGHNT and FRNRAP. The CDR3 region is CASGLVGLAGTGELFF. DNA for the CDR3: TGTGCTAGTGGTTTGGTGGGACTAGCGGGAACCGGGGAGCTGTTTTTT.

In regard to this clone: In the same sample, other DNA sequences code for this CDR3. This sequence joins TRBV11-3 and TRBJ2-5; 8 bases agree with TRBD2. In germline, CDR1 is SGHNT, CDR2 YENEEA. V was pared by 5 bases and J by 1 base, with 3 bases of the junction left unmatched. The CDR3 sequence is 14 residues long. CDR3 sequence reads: CASSPGGAQETQYF. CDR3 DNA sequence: TGTGCCAGCAGCCCCGGGGGGGCCCAAGAGACCCAGTACTTC.

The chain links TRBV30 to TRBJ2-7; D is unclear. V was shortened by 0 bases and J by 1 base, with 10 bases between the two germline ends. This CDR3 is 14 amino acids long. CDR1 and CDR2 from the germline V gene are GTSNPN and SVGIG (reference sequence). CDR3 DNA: TGTGCCTGGAGTGTAGGGCAGCTTTCCTACGAGCAGTACTTC. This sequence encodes CAWSVGQLSYEQYF. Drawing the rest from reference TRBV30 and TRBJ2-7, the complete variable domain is SQTIHQWPATLVQPVGSPLSLECTVEGTSNPNLYWYRQAAGRGLQLLFYSVGIGQISSEVPQNLSASRPQDRQFILSSKKLLLSDSGFYLCAWSVGQLSYEQYFGPGTRLTVT.

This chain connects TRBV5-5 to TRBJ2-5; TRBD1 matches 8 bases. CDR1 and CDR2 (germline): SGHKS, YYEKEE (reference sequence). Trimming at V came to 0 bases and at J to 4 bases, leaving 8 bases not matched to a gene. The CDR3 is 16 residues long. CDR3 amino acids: CASSLARAGGGETQYF. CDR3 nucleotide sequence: TGTGCCAGCAGCTTGGCCAGAGCAGGGGGCGGAGAGACCCAGTACTTC.

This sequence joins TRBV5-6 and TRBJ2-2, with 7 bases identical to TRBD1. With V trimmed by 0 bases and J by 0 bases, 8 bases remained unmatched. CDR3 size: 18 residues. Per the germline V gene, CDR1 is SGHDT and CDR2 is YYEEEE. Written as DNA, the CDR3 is TGTGCCAGCAGCTTGGCCATGGGGCAGGGGGCGAACACCGGGGAGCTGTTTTTT. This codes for CASSLAMGQGANTGELFF. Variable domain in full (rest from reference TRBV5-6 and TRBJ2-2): DAGVTQSPTHLIKTRGQQVTLRCSPKSGHDTVSWYQQALGQGPQFIFQYYEEEERQRGNFPDRFSGHQFPNYSSELNVNALLLGDSALYLCASSLAMGQGANTGELFFGEGSRLTVL.

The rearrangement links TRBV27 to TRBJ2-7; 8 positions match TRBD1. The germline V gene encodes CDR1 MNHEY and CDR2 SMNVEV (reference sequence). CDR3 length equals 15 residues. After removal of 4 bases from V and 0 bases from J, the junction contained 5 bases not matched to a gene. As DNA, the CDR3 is TGTGCCAGCAGTTGGACAGGGAAGGCCTCCTACGAGCAGTACTTC. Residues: CASSWTGKASYEQYF.

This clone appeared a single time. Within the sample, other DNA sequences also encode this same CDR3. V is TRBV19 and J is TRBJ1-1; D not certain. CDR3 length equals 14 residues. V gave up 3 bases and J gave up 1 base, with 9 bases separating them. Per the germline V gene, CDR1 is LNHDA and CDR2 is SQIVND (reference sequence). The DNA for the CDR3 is TGTGCCAGTAGTATCATAGGAGGGAACACTGAAGCTTTCTTT. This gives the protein CASSIIGGNTEAFF.

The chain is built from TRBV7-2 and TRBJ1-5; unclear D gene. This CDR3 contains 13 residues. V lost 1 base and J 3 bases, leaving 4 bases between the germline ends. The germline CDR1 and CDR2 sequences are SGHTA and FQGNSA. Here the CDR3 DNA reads TGTGCCAGCAGCTTAGAACCCAATCAGCCCCAGCATTTT. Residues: CASSLEPNQPQHF.